The clone carrying this TCR beta chain was observed a single time. V lost 3 bases and J lost 6, with 6 bases in between. Germline-derived CDR1 and CDR2 are MDHEN and SYDVKM. CDR3 size: 12 residues. This record comes from a study of tumour-infiltrating T cells in Burkitt lymphoma. Study at large: Survival, overall and progression-free, tracked with productive clonality.

Sequenced by immunoSEQ multiplex PCR; TCRdb stores in-frame clones only, minus some. This sample has about 4,500 clones, with around a quarter found just once. The chain recombines TRBV28 with TRBJ1-5; D call uncertain. The sample taken for sequencing was tumor tissue. This TCR was sampled from a human donor with diffuse large B-cell lymphoma. The CDR3 bases are TGTGCCAGCAGTTTGCGGTTTCAGCCCCAGCATTTT. The encoded protein is CASSLRFQPQHF. The full variable domain, its missing parts supplied by reference TRBV28 and TRBJ1-5, is DVKVTQSSRYLVKRTGEKVFLECVQDMDHENMFWYRQDPGLGLRLIYFSYDVKMKEKGDIPEGYSVSREKKERFSLILESASTNQTSMYLCASSLRFQPQHFGDGTRLSIL.